Listed here are 15 T cell receptor beta chains from one sample, sequenced in a study of T cells in Graves' hyperthyroidism and ophthalmopathy. The TCR beta CDR3 regions underwent amplification using RNA transcripts as the source. An initial round of RT-PCR targeting the TCR CDR3 relied on the HTBI primer set. TCRdb fed the multiplex PCR reads into MiXCR, producing one record per CDR3 protein. This sample has some 500,000 distinct CDR3 sequences; approximately 25% occur once, and the top ten carry 11%. Sequencing was carried out using blood. The source is a woman aged 25 to 39 with Graves' ophthalmopathy.

This clonotype was found many times. This chain uses TRBV28 with TRBJ1-1, with D perhaps TRBD1 (5 bases). Deletions cut 2 bases from V and 0 bases from J, with 13 bases between. This CDR3 is built from 16 residues. CDR1 MDHEN and CDR2 SYDVKM come from the germline V gene. In nucleotides, the CDR3 is TGTGCCAGCAGTTTAGCCGGGGGGTGGGTGAACACTGAAGCTTTCTTT. Translating gives CASSLAGGWVNTEAFF.

J is TRBJ2-7 and V is TRBV12-3 or TRBV12-4, with TRBD2 matching over 9 bases. V gave up 6 bases and J gave up 2 bases; unmatched junction bases: 8. The CDR3 consists of 15 residues. Here the CDR3 reads CASRPTSGSAYEQYF. The CDR3 DNA reads as TGTGCCAGCAGACCTACTAGCGGGTCAGCCTACGAGCAGTACTTC.

Ten or more counts support this clonotype. The rearrangement links TRBV12-3 or TRBV12-4 to TRBJ1-1, with 7 bases fitting TRBD1. V was clipped by 1 base and J by 4 bases; unmatched bases: 9. The CDR3 spans 16 residues. CDR3 sequence reads: CASSLVPNRGTTEAFF. CDR3 bases: TGTGCCAGCAGTTTAGTGCCGAACAGGGGAACCACTGAAGCTTTCTTT.

Of note for this clonotype: One end of the junction varies from germline; a read error may be responsible. The chain is built from TRBV19 and TRBJ2-2; D is possibly TRBD1 or TRBD2 (5 bases each). CDR1 is LNHDA, CDR2 SQIVND, per germline (reference sequence). CDR3 length equals 14 residues. The CDR3 is CASSTQAPTGDLFF. In DNA form, the CDR3 reads TGTGCCAGTAGTACACAGGCTCCCACCGGGGATCTGTTTTTT.

The genes are TRBV6-1 and TRBJ2-4; maybe TRBD1 (6 bases). V lost 3 bases and J 7 bases, leaving 10 bases between the germline ends. Germline V gene data show CDR1 as MNHNS and CDR2 as SASEGT. CDR3 length equals 13 residues. The CDR3: CASSDRGTNIQYF. The CDR3 nucleotides are TGTGCCAGCAGTGACAGGGGAACTAACATTCAGTACTTC.

This clonotype was picked up many times. J is TRBJ2-7 and V is TRBV28, with TRBD2 matching 11 bases. V was clipped by 2 bases and J by 4 bases; unmatched bases: 4. Germline loops: CDR1 MDHEN, CDR2 SYDVKM. The CDR3 covers 15 residues. This chain's CDR3 is CASSLISSGGYEQYF. DNA of the CDR3: TGTGCCAGCAGTTTAATCTCTAGCGGGGGGTACGAGCAGTACTTC.

This clonotype was seen many times. The chain carries TRBV29-1 and TRBJ2-7, with a tentative D call TRBD2 (6 bases). The germline CDR1 and CDR2 sequences are SQVTM and ANQGSEA. The V and J ends lost 7 bases and 6 bases respectively, with 16 bases between them. The CDR3 has 12 residues. For the CDR3, the DNA is TGCAGCGCCGGCGGGATGTCCGGCGAGCAGTACTTC. It codes for CSAGGMSGEQYF.

Ten or more counts support this clonotype. This sequence joins TRBV19 and TRBJ2-7; D is undetermined. The CDR3 length is 13 residues. Germline values: CDR1 LNHDA, CDR2 SQIVND (reference sequence). Trimming shortened V by 4 bases and J by 3 bases, and 10 bases separated the two germline ends. The CDR3 nucleotides read TGTGCCAGTAGTAAAGGCAGGCTCTACGAGCAGTACTTC. It yields the protein CASSKGRLYEQYF.

This clonotype was counted at least ten times. This sequence joins TRBV19 and TRBJ2-7; weak D call: TRBD1 (6 bases). This CDR3 has 14 residues. V lost 8 bases to trimming and J lost 2 bases, with 16 bases between them. Per the germline V gene, CDR1 is LNHDA and CDR2 is SQIVND (reference sequence). The CDR3: CASSDSPDAYEQYF. The DNA for the CDR3 is TGTGCCAGTTCGGACAGCCCTGACGCCTACGAGCAGTACTTC. The full variable domain, rest sourced from reference TRBV19 and TRBJ2-7, is DGGITQSPKYLFRKEGQNVTLSCEQNLNHDAMYWYRQDPGQGLRLIYYSQIVNDFQKGDIAEGYSVSREKKESFPLTVTSAQKNPTAFYLCASSDSPDAYEQYFGPGTRLTVT.

This clonotype was detected ten times or more. The chain carries TRBV20-1 and TRBJ1-2; 7 positions match TRBD1. The CDR3 contains 14 residues. Germline-derived CDR1 and CDR2 are DFQATT and SNEGSKA (reference sequence). J gave up 3 bases and V 1 base, and 5 bases lay outside the gene matches. The CDR3 protein is CSARALQGHYGYTF. The CDR3 nucleotides are TGCAGTGCTAGAGCTCTACAGGGGCACTATGGCTACACCTTC.

This clonotype showed up many times. This chain uses TRBV7-2 with TRBJ2-7; D is possibly TRBD1 or TRBD2 (5 bases each). From germline, CDR1 is SGHTA and CDR2 FQGNSA. This CDR3 has 14 residues. Trimming cost V 5 bases and J 3 bases, with 14 bases left between them. The CDR3 nucleotides read TGTGCCAGCAGCATGGGGGTCACCCACTACGAGCAGTACTTC. Its translation is CASSMGVTHYEQYF.

The sample holds many counts of this clonotype. A junction boundary mismatches the germline segment, possibly from a read error. The CDR3 sequence is CASIEAAGRENTEAFF. The DNA of the CDR3 is TGTGCCAGCATTGAAGCAGCAGGGCGAGAGAACACTGAAGCTTTCTTT. The rearrangement joins TRBV6-1 to TRBJ1-1, with D possibly being TRBD1 (5 bases). This CDR3 spans 16 amino acids. Germline V gene lookup returns CDR1 MNHNS and CDR2 SASEGT.

Here the CDR3 reads CASSPIQGSNYGYTF. The CDR3 bases are TGCGCCAGCAGCCCTATACAGGGGTCTAACTATGGCTACACCTTC. The gene calls are TRBV4-1 and TRBJ1-2, with 7 positions matching TRBD1. The V segment lost 4 bases and the J segment 0 bases; nucleotides outside the gene matches: 5. There are 15 residues in the CDR3. From germline, CDR1 is MGHRA and CDR2 YSYEKL.

The CDR3 DNA sequence: TGTGCCAGCAGTTACCCCCGGGGTATCGAAGAGACCCAGTACTTC. Translating it yields CASSYPRGIEETQYF. The rearrangement uses TRBV6-2 or TRBV6-3 and TRBJ2-5, with a weak D call TRBD2 (5 bases). The germline V gene has CDR1 MNHEY and CDR2 SVGEGT. The CDR3 spans 15 residues. V lost 2 bases, J lost 3 bases, and 13 bases lay in between.

This clonotype was seen at least ten times. The rearrangement joins TRBV19 to TRBJ1-1; the match to TRBD1 covers 9 bases. Germline V gives CDR1 LNHDA, CDR2 SQIVND (reference sequence). Trimming at V came to 4 bases and at J to 3 bases, leaving 3 bases not matched to a gene. CDR3 length: 14 amino acids. CDR3 residues: CASSRWTGDTEAFF. In DNA, the CDR3 is TGTGCCAGTAGTAGATGGACAGGGGACACTGAAGCTTTCTTT.